The rows below give T cell receptor beta chains drawn from one sample of a study of T cell responses to AZD1222 COVID-19 vaccine. Measured with immunoSEQ multiplex PCR; TCRdb has only the in-frame clones, and not every one. The sample shows over 100,000 clones, around 90% of them seen only once. The material sequenced was peripheral blood, taken 28 days after the second AZD1222 dose. The receptor set was obtained from an adult who received the AZD1222 COVID-19 vaccine. CDR3s include the opening cysteine and the closing phenylalanine or tryptophan. A D gene is named only where the DNA matches it firmly. Size is omitted from some rows. Given values are once, few, many or a class for expanded clones.

d_call,j_call,v_call,clone_size,cdr3_length,cdr3_aa,cdr3_nt
-,TRBJ1-5,TRBV10-3,-,12,CAISPSNQPQHF,TGTGCCATCTCCCCCTCCAATCAGCCCCAGCATTTT
-,TRBJ1-5,TRBV9,-,13,CASSVGANQPQHF,TGTGCCAGCAGCGTAGGGGCCAATCAGCCCCAGCATTTT
-,TRBJ1-3,TRBV7-2,-,12,CASSSPGNTIYF,TGTGCCAGCAGCTCCCCTGGAAACACCATATATTTT
TRBD1,TRBJ2-7,TRBV14,-,15,CASSQRQGKAYEQYF,TGTGCCAGCAGCCAGAGACAGGGAAAGGCCTACGAGCAGTACTTC
-,TRBJ2-5,TRBV5-5,-,16,CASSFGPGSRTGTQYF,TGTGCCAGCAGCTTCGGCCCTGGTAGCCGGACTGGGACCCAGTACTTC
-,TRBJ1-2,TRBV6-2/TRBV6-3,-,13,CASSLTPNYGYTF,TGTGCCAGCAGCCTGACGCCGAACTATGGCTACACCTTC
TRBD1,TRBJ1-4,TRBV19,-,15,CASRPTGGPNEKLFF,TGTGCCAGTAGACCTACAGGGGGCCCAAATGAAAAACTGTTTTTT
-,TRBJ1-3,TRBV12-3/TRBV12-4,-,10,CASKGNTIYF,TGTGCCAGCAAGGGTAACACCATATATTTT
-,TRBJ2-2,TRBV18,few,18,CASSPNLVGNANTGELFF,TGTGCCAGCTCACCAAATCTGGTGGGGAACGCGAACACCGGGGAGCTGTTTTTT
-,TRBJ2-2,TRBV25-1,-,16,CASSDRPQRNTGELFF,TGTGCCAGCAGCGACAGACCCCAGAGAAACACCGGGGAGCTGTTTTTT
-,TRBJ1-4,TRBV4-3,-,16,CASSQAFRRTNEKLFF,TGCGCCAGCAGCCAAGCCTTCAGGCGCACAAATGAAAAGCTGTTTTTT
TRBD2,TRBJ2-1,TRBV25-1,-,18,CASSELAGVTPTYNEQFF,TGTGCCAGCAGTGAACTAGCGGGGGTAACCCCCACCTACAATGAGCAGTTCTTC
TRBD1,TRBJ2-3,TRBV29-1,-,14,CSVSGTGSTDTQYF,TGCAGCGTGTCCGGGACAGGGAGCACAGATACGCAGTATTTT
TRBD1,TRBJ2-7,TRBV7-2,-,18,CASSLAGTGRVASYEQYF,TGTGCCAGCAGCTTAGCGGGGACAGGAAGGGTGGCGTCCTACGAGCAGTACTTC
-,TRBJ2-7,TRBV29-1,-,12,CSVQNPTYEQYF,TGCAGCGTTCAAAACCCCACCTACGAGCAGTACTTC
-,TRBJ2-5,TRBV3-1/TRBV3-2,-,11,CASSQEFDQYF,TGTGCCAGCAGCCAAGAGTTCGACCAGTACTTC
-,TRBJ2-5,TRBV19,-,15,CASTPREGGWETQYF,TGTGCCAGTACCCCTCGGGAAGGAGGGTGGGAGACCCAGTACTTC
-,TRBJ2-1,TRBV15,-,13,CATSGNSYNEQFF,TGTGCCACCAGCGGAAACTCCTACAATGAGCAGTTCTTC
TRBD2,TRBJ2-2,TRBV2,-,17,CASSTDSGRGRVGELFF,TGTGCCAGCAGTACGGATTCCGGGAGAGGGAGGGTCGGGGAGCTGTTTTTT
-,TRBJ1-2,TRBV7-2,-,15,CASSAHRDGGVGYTF,TGTGCCAGCAGCGCCCACAGGGATGGGGGTGTGGGCTACACCTTC
-,TRBJ1-1,TRBV7-3,-,15,CASSLGVGMNTEAFF,TGTGCCAGCAGCTTAGGGGTAGGGATGAACACTGAAGCTTTCTTT
-,TRBJ2-4,TRBV5-6,-,16,CASSLAPGLAKNIQYF,TGTGCCAGCAGCTTGGCCCCAGGTCTAGCCAAAAACATTCAGTACTTC
TRBD1,TRBJ1-2,TRBV30,once,12,CAWTQGQGGYTF,TGTGCCTGGACCCAAGGACAGGGGGGCTACACCTTC
-,TRBJ1-5,TRBV2,-,14,CASMRQTRDQPQHF,TGTGCCAGCATGAGACAAACGCGGGATCAGCCCCAGCATTTT
-,TRBJ1-4,TRBV5-1,once,15,CASSLAGATNEKLFF,TGCGCCAGCAGCTTGGCAGGTGCAACTAATGAAAAACTGTTTTTT
-,TRBJ1-2,TRBV7-9,-,12,CASSLMSMGYTF,TGTGCCAGCAGCCTAATGAGTATGGGCTACACCTTC
-,TRBJ2-3,TRBV28,-,15,CASSLPGEVTDTQYF,TGTGCCAGCAGTTTACCAGGGGAGGTCACAGATACGCAGTATTTT
-,TRBJ2-4,TRBV5-5,-,15,CASSYRDVAKNIQYF,TGTGCCAGCAGCTACCGGGACGTAGCCAAAAACATTCAGTACTTC
-,TRBJ1-5,TRBV18,-,13,CASSPSVNQPQHF,TGTGCCAGCTCACCTAGCGTGAATCAGCCCCAGCATTTT
-,TRBJ2-7,TRBV5-1,-,13,CASSLAGGSGQYF,TGCGCCAGCAGCTTGGCGGGGGGCTCAGGGCAGTACTTC
TRBD2,TRBJ2-2,TRBV7-3,-,17,CASSFRTSGGRTGELFF,TGTGCCAGCAGCTTCCGGACTAGCGGGGGGCGCACCGGGGAGCTGTTTTTT
-,TRBJ2-1,TRBV7-9,once,12,CASSPTGYEQFF,TGTGCCAGCAGCCCCACAGGTTATGAGCAGTTCTTC
-,TRBJ2-3,TRBV6-5,-,15,CASSLTALGTDTQYF,TGTGCCAGCAGCTTGACAGCCCTGGGGACAGATACGCAGTATTTT
-,TRBJ1-2,TRBV28,-,17,CASSTSGRVGKDYGYTF,TGTGCCAGCAGTACCTCCGGACGAGTTGGGAAAGACTATGGCTACACCTTC
-,TRBJ2-7,TRBV20-1,-,11,CSGGTLNEQYF,TGCAGTGGCGGGACACTTAATGAGCAGTACTTC
TRBD1,TRBJ1-4,TRBV28,-,16,CASSSPRTGGVEKLFF,TGTGCCAGCAGTTCCCCCCGGACAGGGGGCGTAGAAAAACTGTTTTTT